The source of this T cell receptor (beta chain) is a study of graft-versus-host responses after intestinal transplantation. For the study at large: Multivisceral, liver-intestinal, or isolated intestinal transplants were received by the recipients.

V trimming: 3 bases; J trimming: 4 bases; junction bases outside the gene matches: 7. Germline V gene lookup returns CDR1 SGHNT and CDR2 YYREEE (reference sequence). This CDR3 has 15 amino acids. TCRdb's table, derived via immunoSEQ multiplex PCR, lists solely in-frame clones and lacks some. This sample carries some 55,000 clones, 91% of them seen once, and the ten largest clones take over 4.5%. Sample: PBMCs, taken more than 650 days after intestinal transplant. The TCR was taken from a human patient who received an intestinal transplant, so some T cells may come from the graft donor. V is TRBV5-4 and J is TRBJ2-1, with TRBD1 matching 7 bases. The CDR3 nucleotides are TGTGCCAGCAGCTCGCAGGGGGTTCTTTACAATGAGCAGTTCTTC. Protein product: CASSSQGVLYNEQFF.